This is a list of T cell receptor beta chains from one sample in a study of control samples from healthy donors and cancer patients. Assay: immunoSEQ multiplex PCR; the TCRdb copy retains only in-frame clones and omits some. Altogether 95,000 to 150,000 clones are present, about 90% being singletons, with the ten largest covering roughly 2%. Sequenced sample: blood. Receptors were obtained from a man younger than 30 in good health. The CDR3 runs from the conserved cysteine through the conserved F or W.

j_call v_call cdr3_aa
TRBJ2-3 TRBV5-1 CASSTGTSTDTQYF
TRBJ2-5 TRBV14 CASSLIFGQSQETQYF
TRBJ2-7 TRBV7-3 CASSVTDFGEQYF
TRBJ1-1 TRBV6-2/TRBV6-3 CASSRQGYTEAFF
TRBJ2-7 TRBV5-6 CASRDISSYEQYF
TRBJ2-1 TRBV5-4 CASSPGGLRFHEQFF
TRBJ1-3 TRBV7-9 CASSLGPGAGNTIYF
TRBJ2-4 TRBV5-1 CASSLGPPRELAKNIQYF
TRBJ1-5 TRBV7-6 CASSPSGQSDQPQHF
TRBJ1-1 TRBV5-1 CASSRDGVETEAFF
TRBJ1-2 TRBV28 CASSQDRNYGYTF
TRBJ2-1 TRBV11-2 CASSHPLTSGSSYNEQFF
TRBJ2-1 TRBV10-3 CAISELAGGYNEQFF
TRBJ2-1 TRBV15 CATSRDLAGGLYNEQFF
TRBJ1-2 TRBV4-3 CASSRDLTGGSGGYTF
TRBJ2-1 TRBV6-5 CASSPGGSGYNEQFF
TRBJ2-5 TRBV7-2 CASSLDRGETQYF
TRBJ1-2 TRBV28 CASSLPGTGNYGYTF
TRBJ2-7 TRBV10-1 CASSESTSGNEQYF
TRBJ2-1 TRBV6-6 CASSPGTLKEQFF
TRBJ1-2 TRBV2 CASTKQGYYGYTF
TRBJ1-2 TRBV10-2 CASSFDRVHGYTF
TRBJ2-4 TRBV3-1/TRBV3-2 CASSFKTSIQYF
TRBJ2-2 TRBV3-1/TRBV3-2 CASSQAPAELFF
TRBJ1-2 TRBV6-1 CASSDGQGRNYGYTF
TRBJ1-6 TRBV7-2 CASRPGTGYNSPLHF
TRBJ2-7 TRBV28 CASRSTRGSEQYF
TRBJ1-2 TRBV6-2/TRBV6-3 CASSSQGSNYGYTF
TRBJ1-1 TRBV19 CASSIVTGGTEAFF
TRBJ2-7 TRBV27 CASSLRTGAQYEQYF
TRBJ2-1 TRBV9 CASSVQGGSNEQFF
TRBJ1-1 TRBV30 CAWSVGRGREKGEAFF
TRBJ2-7 TRBV28 CASSLGGSRPYEQYF
TRBJ2-3 TRBV5-1 CASSSHLGTGLNTQYF
TRBJ1-2 TRBV6-4 CASSARWGAEGYTF
TRBJ2-1 TRBV9 CASSFTSFSSYNEQFF
TRBJ1-6 TRBV7-6 CASSLASGHVNSPLHF
TRBJ2-1 TRBV15 CATSRDLLAGGMYNEQFF
TRBJ2-1 TRBV25-1 CASSEYRAGVWSEQFF
TRBJ2-7 TRBV7-9 CASSGPGLASHEQYF
TRBJ1-1 TRBV5-4 CASSMNTEAFF
TRBJ2-4 TRBV24-1 CATSEGGAKNIQYF
TRBJ1-2 TRBV18 CASSPAREVRYYGYTF
TRBJ2-4 TRBV20-1 CSASHGRKNIQYF
TRBJ1-4 TRBV6-5 CASSTYGGRIEKLFF
TRBJ1-1 TRBV18 CASFPWQGSVTEAFF
TRBJ1-3 TRBV14 CASSPLGQGSGNTIYF
TRBJ2-1 TRBV6-5 CASSYGSVNEQFF
TRBJ2-7 TRBV10-1 CASSEAGKEQYF
TRBJ1-2 TRBV10-3 CATSFRTVRDGYTF
TRBJ1-3 TRBV14 CASSQGQGWGSGNTIYF
TRBJ2-5 TRBV7-3 CASSQSYQETQYF
TRBJ1-2 TRBV7-9 CASSLRGNYGYTF